These T cell receptor beta chains were read from a single sample in a study of CD8 T cells in Susac syndrome. TCRdb reanalysed the immunoSEQ multiplex PCR reads using MiXCR and keeps one entry per CDR3 protein. In the table there are about 71,000 distinct CDR3 sequences, roughly 93% of which are singletons. The specimen sequenced was CD4+ T cells from PBMCs. These receptor sequences come from a human donor with Susac syndrome. Both conserved end residues are part of each CDR3. Each record gives: clone size, V gene, D gene, J gene, CDR3 length, CDR3 DNA, CDR3 protein. The D gene is left open where the match is weak. Some rows have no size entry. The others give once, few or many, or a class for an expanded clone.

>-|TRBV27|TRBD1|TRBJ1-6|15
TGTGCCAGCAGTCCCTGGACAGGGTTTAATTCACCCCTCCACTTT
CASSPWTGFNSPLHF
>-|TRBV7-2|TRBD1|TRBJ1-5|15
TGTGCCAGCAGCGGCAGGACAGGGCGTCGTCAGCCCCAGCATTTT
CASSGRTGRRQPQHF
>-|TRBV6-4|-|TRBJ1-1|14
TGTGCCAGCAGTGACGAGGGAATGAACACTGAAGCTTTCTTT
CASSDEGMNTEAFF
>-|TRBV4-1|-|TRBJ2-7|16
TGCGCCAGCAGCGCGTGGGGCGTCAAGAATAACTACGAGCAGTACTTC
CASSAWGVKNNYEQYF
>-|TRBV14|-|TRBJ2-5|16
TGTGCCAGCAGCATAGTTGGGGCACCATACCAAGAGACCCAGTACTTC
CASSIVGAPYQETQYF
>-|TRBV7-9|TRBD1|TRBJ2-7|16
TGTGCCAGCAGCCCCTTTGGTGGGACAGGGTTCTACGAGCAGTACTTC
CASSPFGGTGFYEQYF
>-|TRBV6-2/TRBV6-3|-|TRBJ1-5|15
TGTGCCAGCAGTTACTCGGGGACTAGCAATCAGCCCCAGCATTTT
CASSYSGTSNQPQHF
>-|TRBV18|-|TRBJ2-5|16
TGTGCCAGCTCACCACAGAGGGTCCCCCTTGAAGAGACCCAGTACTTC
CASSPQRVPLEETQYF
>-|TRBV2|TRBD1|TRBJ2-1|16
TGTGCCAGCAGTGTCGGGACAGCTTATCCCTACAATGAGCAGTTCTTC
CASSVGTAYPYNEQFF
>once|TRBV2|-|TRBJ1-6|11
TGTGCCAGCACGACAAATTCACCCCTCCACTTT
CASTTNSPLHF
>-|TRBV3-1|TRBD2|TRBJ2-7|16
TGTGCCAGCAGCCAAGATAGACTAGCGGGGGGCGACGAGCAGTACTTC
CASSQDRLAGGDEQYF
>-|TRBV6-2/TRBV6-3|TRBD1|TRBJ2-7|17
TGTGCCAGCAGCCCGCCCGTCCGGGACAGGGGGCTCTACGAGCAGTACTTC
CASSPPVRDRGLYEQYF
>-|TRBV30|TRBD1|TRBJ1-1|13
TGTGCCTGGACCAGGGGGGTAAACACTGAAGCTTTCTTT
CAWTRGVNTEAFF
>-|TRBV30|-|TRBJ2-7|12
TGTGCCTGGACCGGGGGGCTGTACGAGCAGTACTTC
CAWTGGLYEQYF
>-|TRBV18|-|TRBJ2-7|16
TGTGCCAGCTCGCCCCTTCCGGCAGGCCTCATAAGCGAGCAGTACTTC
CASSPLPAGLISEQYF
>-|TRBV10-3|TRBD2|TRBJ2-5|14
TGTGCCATCGGGAGCGGGGCCTTCCAAGAGACCCAGTACTTC
CAIGSGAFQETQYF
>-|TRBV5-1|TRBD1|TRBJ2-5|14
TGCGCCAGCAGCTTACAGGGGTCGGGGGAGACCCAGTACTTC
CASSLQGSGETQYF
>-|TRBV4-3|-|TRBJ2-7|13
TGCGCCAGCAGCCAAGATAGCGGCTACGAGCAGTACTTC
CASSQDSGYEQYF
>-|TRBV2|TRBD1|TRBJ1-1|14
TGTGCCAGCAGCGAGCAGGGGGCTACCACTGAAGCTTTCTTT
CASSEQGATTEAFF
>-|TRBV28|TRBD1|TRBJ2-5|15
TGTGCCAGCAGTTCAGGGGGCGAGGGGGTCGAGACCCAGTACTTC
CASSSGGEGVETQYF
>-|TRBV5-1|-|TRBJ1-1|14
TGCGCCAGCAGCTCAGACAGGTCCCGGACTGAAGCTTTCTTT
CASSSDRSRTEAFF
>-|TRBV6-6|-|TRBJ1-2|12
TGTGCCAGCAGTTATATGGGGTATGGCTACACCTTC
CASSYMGYGYTF
>-|TRBV27|TRBD1|TRBJ1-1|15
TGTGCCAGCAGTCCGACAGGGCGGGGGAACACTGAAGCTTTCTTT
CASSPTGRGNTEAFF
>-|TRBV12-3/TRBV12-4|TRBD1|TRBJ2-7|15
TGTGCCAGCAGTTTCCGCCCGACAGGGTTCTACGAGCAGTACTTC
CASSFRPTGFYEQYF
>-|TRBV6-2/TRBV6-3|-|TRBJ2-7|17
TGTGCCAGCAGTTCGTTCCCGAGGGGTTTTGCGCCCACCGAGCAGTACTTC
CASSSFPRGFAPTEQYF
>-|TRBV7-2|TRBD1|TRBJ2-7|19
TGTGCCAGCAGCTTAGCGGAGGAGTTAGGACAGGGTAATCCCTACGAGCAGTACTTC
CASSLAEELGQGNPYEQYF
>-|TRBV12-3/TRBV12-4|TRBD2|TRBJ2-4|14
TGTGCCAGCACCGGGCAGAGCGGGGCTGACATTCAGTACTTC
CASTGQSGADIQYF
>-|TRBV7-2|-|TRBJ1-3|15
TGTGCCAGCAGCTTAGTCGTCCGGGGTCGAAACACCATATATTTT
CASSLVVRGRNTIYF
>-|TRBV7-9|-|TRBJ1-6|16
TGTGCCAGCAGCTTAAAACCGTCGCTCGATACTTCACCCCTCCACTTT
CASSLKPSLDTSPLHF